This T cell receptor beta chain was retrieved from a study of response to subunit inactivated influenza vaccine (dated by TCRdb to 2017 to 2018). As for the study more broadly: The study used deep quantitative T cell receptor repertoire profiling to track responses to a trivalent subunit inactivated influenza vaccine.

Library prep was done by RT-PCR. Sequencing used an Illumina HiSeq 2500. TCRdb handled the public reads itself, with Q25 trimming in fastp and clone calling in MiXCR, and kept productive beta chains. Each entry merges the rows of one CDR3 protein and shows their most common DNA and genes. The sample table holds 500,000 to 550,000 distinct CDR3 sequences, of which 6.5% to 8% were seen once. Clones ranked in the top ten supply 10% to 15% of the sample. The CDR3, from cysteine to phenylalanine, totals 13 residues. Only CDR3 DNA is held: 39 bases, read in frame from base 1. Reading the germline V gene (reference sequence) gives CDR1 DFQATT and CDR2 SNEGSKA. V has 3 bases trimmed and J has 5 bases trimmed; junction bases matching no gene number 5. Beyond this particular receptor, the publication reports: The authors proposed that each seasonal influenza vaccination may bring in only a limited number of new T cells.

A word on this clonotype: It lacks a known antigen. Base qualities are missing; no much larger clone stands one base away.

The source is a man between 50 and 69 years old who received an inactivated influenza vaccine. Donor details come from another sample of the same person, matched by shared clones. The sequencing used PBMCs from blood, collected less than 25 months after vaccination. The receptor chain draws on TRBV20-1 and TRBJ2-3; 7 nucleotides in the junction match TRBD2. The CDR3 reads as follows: CSASGGIKDTQYF. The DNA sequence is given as TGCAGTGCTAGCGGGGGGATTAAAGATACGCAGTATTTT.